Below, 17 T cell receptor beta chains from the same sample are listed, as sequenced in a study of blood T cell repertoires in COVID-19. Only in-frame clones appear in the TCRdb table, and some are missing; sequencing was by immunoSEQ multiplex PCR. Of roughly 220,000 clones in the sample, more than 80% were seen once. The material sequenced was peripheral blood. The origin of the receptors is a man aged 30-40 years who had recovered from COVID-19.

V is TRBV7-9 and J is TRBJ1-6; the D is unclear. Trimming shortened V by 1 base and J by 7 bases, and 5 bases separated the two germline ends. There are 13 residues in the CDR3. Germline V lookup: CDR1 SEHNR, CDR2 FQNEAQ (reference sequence). CDR3 nucleotide sequence: TGTGCCAGCAGCTTAGGCGGGAATTCACCCCTCCACTTT. As protein: CASSLGGNSPLHF.

The V call is TRBV18, the J call TRBJ1-5; D uncertain. Germline V lookup: CDR1 KGHSH, CDR2 LQKENI. The CDR3 extends over 13 amino acids. Trimming removed 4 bases from V and 7 bases from J, with 11 bases in between. The CDR3 DNA reads TGTGCCAGCTCACAGACCCTACAGCAGCCCCAGCATTTT. Amino acid sequence: CASSQTLQQPQHF.

The table lists this clone with a count of one. CDR3 DNA sequence: TGCGCCAGCAGCTCCAGGCCGGACACTAACTATGGCTACACCTTC. Protein: CASSSRPDTNYGYTF. The genes are TRBV5-1 and TRBJ1-2; tentative D call: TRBD1 (5 bases). The germline V and J ends were trimmed by 3 bases and 0 bases, with 12 bases remaining between them. The CDR3 extends over 15 amino acids. CDR1 is SGHRS and CDR2 is YFSETQ in the germline V gene.

This rearrangement joins TRBV15 to TRBJ2-1, with D maybe TRBD1 (6 bases). The CDR3 sequence is 16 residues long. The V and J ends lost 0 bases and 0 bases respectively, with 9 bases between them. CDR1 and CDR2 (germline): LNHNV, YYDKDF (reference sequence). CDR3 sequence reads: CATSRDRGSSYNEQFF. The DNA for the CDR3 is TGTGCCACCAGCAGAGATAGGGGGAGCTCCTACAATGAGCAGTTCTTC.

The V and J genes are TRBV29-1 and TRBJ2-6, with 9 bases that match TRBD1. The CDR3 extends over 14 amino acids. J gave up 4 bases and V 6 bases, and 4 bases lay outside the gene matches. Germline CDR1 SQVTM, CDR2 ANQGSEA. Here the CDR3 reads CSVLQGAGANVLTF. The CDR3 coding sequence is TGCAGCGTCCTACAGGGGGCCGGGGCCAACGTCCTGACTTTC.

The CDR3 region is CASSQGRGNQPQHF. The CDR3 DNA reads TGTGCCAGCAGCCAGGGGAGGGGCAATCAGCCCCAGCATTTT. This chain connects TRBV4-2 to TRBJ1-5; D is uncertain. The germline V and J ends were trimmed by 3 bases and 2 bases, with 8 bases remaining between them. The CDR3 covers 14 residues. The V gene's germline CDR1 is LGHNA and CDR2 YNFKEQ.

CDR3 nucleotide sequence: TGTGCCAGCAGCCCCCGGAGCACCACGAACACTGAAGCTTTCTTT. This sequence encodes CASSPRSTTNTEAFF. J is TRBJ1-1 and V is TRBV7-9; D is uncertain. Germline CDR1 and CDR2: SEHNR and FQNEAQ (reference sequence). Trimming removed 5 bases at V and 1 base at J, with 14 bases between. There are 15 residues in the CDR3.

This clone was seen once. The rearrangement uses TRBV7-8 and TRBJ2-1; TRBD2 is a possible D gene (6 bases). Trimming took off 5 bases at V and 8 bases at J, with 22 bases between the two ends. The V gene's germline CDR1 is SGHVS and CDR2 FQNEAQ. CDR3 length equals 16 residues. CDR3 sequence: CASSPARLVGGHEQFF. The DNA of the CDR3 is TGTGCCAGCAGCCCTGCCCGACTAGTCGGTGGCCATGAGCAGTTCTTC.

This chain joins TRBV5-4 and TRBJ1-2; 8 bases are a match to TRBD1. The trim removed 0 bases at V and 8 bases at J, leaving 6 bases unmatched. CDR3 size: 14 residues. CDR1 and CDR2 from the germline V gene are SGHNT and YYREEE (reference sequence). The CDR3 sequence: CASSLEAGGGGYTF. Here the CDR3 DNA reads TGTGCCAGCAGCTTGGAGGCAGGGGGCGGCGGCTACACCTTC.

The chain joins TRBV27 to TRBJ1-6; TRBD1 matches at 7 bases. The CDR3 is made up of 17 amino acids. CDR1 and CDR2 (germline): MNHEY, SMNVEV (reference sequence). V was pared by 5 bases and J by 1 base, with 8 bases of the junction left unmatched. The CDR3 DNA is TGTGCCAGCAGTAGAGACAGGGTGGGGTCCTATAATTCACCCCTCCACTTT. This encodes CASSRDRVGSYNSPLHF.

There are a few counts of this clone. The chain couples TRBV5-1 to TRBJ1-2, with TRBD1 matching over 10 bases. The germline V gene encodes CDR1 SGHRS and CDR2 YFSETQ. V lost 3 bases and J lost 8; bases outside the gene matches: 7. CDR3 length equals 14 residues. The CDR3 bases are TGCGCCAGCAGCTCCTCCGGACAGGGGGACGGCTACACCTTC. As protein: CASSSSGQGDGYTF.

This clone has a single count. The chain has TRBV6-5 and TRBJ1-1; weak D call: TRBD1 (5 bases). The V gene lost 6 bases and the J gene lost 4 bases, with 12 bases spanning the gap. The germline CDR1 and CDR2 sequences are MNHEY and SVGAGI. The CDR3 is made up of 13 amino acids. For the CDR3, the DNA is TGTGCCAGCAGCCGCTCAGGGATCACTGAAGCTTTCTTT. Amino acids: CASSRSGITEAFF.

The chain couples TRBV7-9 to TRBJ2-7; possibly TRBD2 for D (5 bases). V was cut by 3 bases and J by 2 bases, with 14 bases left in between. The CDR3 contains 15 residues. The germline CDR1 and CDR2 sequences are SEHNR and FQNEAQ (reference sequence). The CDR3 protein is CASSLTTDGTYEQYF. Here the CDR3 DNA reads TGTGCCAGCAGCTTGACGACGGACGGGACCTACGAGCAGTACTTC.

V and J are TRBV5-1 and TRBJ2-2, with a weak D call TRBD1 (6 bases). The CDR3 length is 15 residues. V lost 0 bases and J 5 bases, leaving 11 bases between the germline ends. Germline CDR1 and CDR2: SGHRS and YFSETQ. The DNA for the CDR3 is TGCGCCAGCAGCTTGGAGGAGACAGGTACCGGGGAGCTGTTTTTT. Translated: CASSLEETGTGELFF.

V usage is TRBV13 and J usage is TRBJ1-2; 8 nucleotides agree with TRBD1. The V gene's germline CDR1 is PRHDT and CDR2 FYEKMQ (reference sequence). This CDR3 region has 14 residues. J lost 5 bases, V lost 1 base, and 3 bases had no gene match. The CDR3 DNA reads TGTGCCAGCAGCTTAGAAACAGGGGGGTATGGCTACACCTTC. It encodes CASSLETGGYGYTF.

The rearrangement uses TRBV19 and TRBJ1-2, with TRBD1 matching over 7 bases. The CDR3 loop spans 15 amino acids. Germline V gene sequence: CDR1 LNHDA, CDR2 SQIVND (reference sequence). Trimming removed 4 bases from V and 4 bases from J; junction bases left unmatched: 9. CDR3 nucleotides: TGTGCCAGTAGTAAATTAATGGGACAGCCCTATGGCTACACCTTC. Its translation is CASSKLMGQPYGYTF.

This chain links TRBV2 with TRBJ1-5; 10 bases align to TRBD1. Germline values: CDR1 SNHLY, CDR2 FYNNEI. Germline trimming cut 8 bases from V and 6 bases from J; bases unmatched to any gene: 7. The CDR3 extends over 14 amino acids. CDR3: CASARDRGGQPQHF. In nucleotides, the CDR3 is TGTGCCAGCGCCCGGGACAGGGGAGGTCAGCCCCAGCATTTT.